These 32 T cell receptor beta chains were all obtained from the same sample, sequenced in a study of blood T cell repertoires in COVID-19. TCRdb's table, derived via immunoSEQ multiplex PCR, lists solely in-frame clones and lacks some. The table includes approximately 260,000 clones, 85% to 90% detected once. Sequencing used peripheral blood. These receptor sequences come from a woman aged 40 to 50 with acute or convalescent COVID-19.

V is TRBV11-2 and J is TRBJ2-1; D is perhaps TRBD1 (6 bases). Trimming removed 5 bases from V and 2 bases from J, with 13 bases in between. Looked up from germline, CDR1 is SGHAT and CDR2 is FQNNGV. The length of the CDR3 is 15 residues. As DNA, the CDR3 is TGTGCCAGCAGCCCACAGGGCGGCGCCTACAATGAGCAGTTCTTC. This codes for CASSPQGGAYNEQFF.

This clone came up once. The chain couples TRBV9 to TRBJ1-4; D might be TRBD1 (6 bases). CDR1 is SGDLS and CDR2 is YYNGEE in the germline V gene. The CDR3 extends over 15 amino acids. Between the trimmed V and J ends, which lost 3 bases and 5 bases, there was a span of 14 bases. The chain's CDR3 is CASSASQGPNEKLFF. CDR3 sequence (DNA): TGTGCCAGCAGCGCCTCCCAGGGGCCAAATGAAAAACTGTTTTTT.

The count of this clone is one. In DNA form, the CDR3 reads TGTGCCAGCAGCCCGAGGGGGGGGGCCCAAGAGACCCAGTACTTC. This encodes CASSPRGGAQETQYF. This sequence joins TRBV11-2 and TRBJ2-5, with TRBD2 as a possible D gene (7 bases). The ends were cut back, 5 bases at V and 1 base at J, with 14 bases in the middle. There are 15 residues in the CDR3. Per the germline V gene, CDR1 is SGHAT and CDR2 is FQNNGV.

V and J are TRBV3-1 (or the pseudogene TRBV3-2) and TRBJ2-7; D might be TRBD2 (6 bases). Germline CDR1 LGHDT, CDR2 YNNKEL (reference sequence). V was pared by 3 bases and J by 4 bases, with 7 bases between. The CDR3 consists of 12 residues. The CDR3 sequence: CASSHGTYEQYV. In DNA form, the CDR3 reads TGTGCCAGCAGCCACGGGACTTACGAGCAGTACGTC.

The chain couples TRBV9 to TRBJ2-7, with TRBD2 identical over 7 bases. CDR3 length: 14 amino acids. Germline loops: CDR1 SGDLS, CDR2 YYNGEE. With V trimmed by 0 bases and J by 7 bases, 7 bases remained unmatched. CDR3 in DNA: TGTGCCAGCAGCGTAGGACCAATGGGGGGGGAGCAGTACGTC. This translates into CASSVGPMGGEQYV.

This clone was observed once. This chain links TRBV6-5 with TRBJ1-2; tentatively, D is TRBD1 (6 bases). The germline V gene has CDR1 MNHEY and CDR2 SVGAGI. Trimming pared 10 bases from V and 4 bases from J, leaving 16 bases between. CDR3 length: 13 amino acids. The CDR3 sequence: CATDGGAGYGYTF. CDR3 in DNA: TGTGCCACCGATGGGGGGGCTGGCTATGGCTACACCTTC.

The J gene is TRBJ1-3, the V gene TRBV4-1; D is uncertain. CDR3 length equals 15 residues. Germline V gene data show CDR1 as MGHRA and CDR2 as YSYEKL. V shed 1 base and J shed 2 bases, with 9 bases lying between them. CDR3 region: CASSQVGTAGNTIYF. Written as DNA, the CDR3 is TGCGCCAGCAGCCAAGTAGGAACAGCTGGAAACACCATATATTTT.

The V and J genes are TRBV6-5 and TRBJ2-1; 9 bases map to TRBD1. The germline CDR1 and CDR2 sequences are MNHEY and SVGAGI. The ends lost 0 bases at V and 5 bases at J; junction bases unmatched: 5. This CDR3 is built from 16 residues. The CDR3 loop reads CASSYSGQGSHNEQFF. The CDR3 DNA reads TGTGCCAGCAGTTACTCTGGACAGGGGAGCCACAATGAGCAGTTCTTC.

The CDR3 reads CASRPGENEKLFF. The CDR3 region has the DNA TGCGCCAGCAGGCCAGGGGAAAATGAAAAACTGTTTTTT. This chain connects TRBV5-1 to TRBJ1-4, with a tentative D call TRBD1 (6 bases). V lost 5 bases and J 5 bases, leaving 10 bases between the germline ends. This CDR3 has 13 amino acids. Per germline, CDR1 SGHRS and CDR2 YFSETQ.

This chain uses TRBV3-1 (or the pseudogene TRBV3-2) with TRBJ1-1, with D tentatively TRBD1 (6 bases). CDR3 length: 12 residues. Germline V CDR1 and CDR2: LGHDT, YNNKEL (reference sequence). Trimming stripped 6 bases from V and 5 bases from J, with 10 bases between. This CDR3 is CASRGAKTEAFF. The CDR3 region has the DNA TGTGCCAGCAGGGGGGCAAAAACTGAAGCTTTCTTT.

The chain is built from TRBV10-3 and TRBJ1-2, with 8 bases matching TRBD1. The germline V gene has CDR1 ENHRY and CDR2 SYGVKD. The CDR3 loop spans 13 amino acids. V lost 5 bases and J lost 5; bases outside the gene matches: 4. CDR3 protein: CAISLDREYGYTF. The CDR3 DNA sequence: TGTGCCATCAGTTTGGACAGGGAGTATGGCTACACCTTC.

V usage is TRBV10-3 and J usage is TRBJ1-1; tentative D call: TRBD1 (6 bases). Germline assignment: CDR1 ENHRY and CDR2 SYGVKD. The CDR3 is made up of 14 amino acids. V shed 6 bases and J shed 2 bases, with 13 bases lying between them. DNA of the CDR3: TGTGCCATCAGCCCCGGGGGGCCTAACACTGAAGCTTTCTTT. Its translation is CAISPGGPNTEAFF.

This rearrangement joins TRBV19 to TRBJ1-4; the match to TRBD1 covers 7 bases. CDR1 is LNHDA and CDR2 is SQIVND in the germline V gene (reference sequence). The CDR3 extends over 15 amino acids. Germline trimming cut 1 base from V and 8 bases from J; bases unmatched to any gene: 7. This CDR3 reads CASSIGGTVKEKLFF. For the CDR3, the DNA is TGTGCCAGTAGTATAGGTGGGACAGTGAAGGAAAAACTGTTTTTT.

CDR3: CASSEAAGDLFF. The DNA of the CDR3 is TGCGCCAGCAGTGAGGCTGCGGGGGATCTGTTTTTT. The chain couples TRBV10-2 to TRBJ1-4, with D perhaps matching TRBD1 (5 bases). CDR3 length: 12 amino acids. V was clipped by 2 bases and J by 14 bases, with 12 bases between them. CDR1 and CDR2 (germline): WSHSY, SAAADI.

The V call is TRBV12-5, the J call TRBJ2-3, with 10 bases that match TRBD1. The CDR3 has 15 residues. CDR1 LGHNT and CDR2 FRNRAP come from the germline V gene. With 5 bases clipped from V and 4 bases from J, the junction kept 6 bases outside the gene matches. The CDR3 region is CASGEGTGASDTQYF. For the CDR3, the DNA is TGTGCTAGTGGTGAAGGGACAGGGGCTTCAGATACGCAGTATTTT.

This chain links TRBV18 with TRBJ1-1; weak D call: TRBD1 (6 bases). The ends were cut back, 3 bases at V and 0 bases at J, with 8 bases in the middle. Germline V gene lookup returns CDR1 KGHSH and CDR2 LQKENI. This CDR3 contains 14 residues. The CDR3 region is CASSPRGMNTEAFF. CDR3 nucleotides: TGTGCCAGCTCACCCAGGGGAATGAACACTGAAGCTTTCTTT.

As regards this clone: The same CDR3 also results from other DNA sequences found in this sample. V usage is TRBV4-1 and J usage is TRBJ1-2; D unclear. The germline V gene encodes CDR1 MGHRA and CDR2 YSYEKL. The CDR3 contains 12 residues. The V end was cut by 3 bases, the J end by 8 bases, with 10 bases between. CDR3 sequence reads: CASSQDPGGYTF. CDR3 DNA: TGCGCCAGCAGCCAGGACCCGGGAGGCTACACCTTC.

J is TRBJ2-1 and V is TRBV13; 10 bases are shared with TRBD1. Unmatched junction bases numbered 8, after V lost 5 bases and J lost 10 bases. The length of the CDR3 is 14 residues. CDR1 and CDR2 (germline): PRHDT, FYEKMQ (reference sequence). The CDR3 reads CASSPGTGAPEQFF. CDR3 DNA: TGTGCCAGCAGCCCAGGGACAGGGGCGCCCGAGCAGTTCTTC.

The chain has TRBV3-1 (or the pseudogene TRBV3-2) and TRBJ1-1, with no clear D. The CDR3 consists of 13 residues. Germline CDR1 is LGHDT and CDR2 is YNNKEL (reference sequence). Trimming shortened V by 1 base and J by 2 bases, and 5 bases separated the two germline ends. The CDR3 sequence is CASSQVGNTEAFF. The CDR3 region has the DNA TGTGCCAGCAGCCAAGTGGGCAACACTGAAGCTTTCTTT.

The genes are TRBV7-6 and TRBJ1-1, with D possibly TRBD1 on 6 matching bases. CDR1 and CDR2 (germline): SGHVS, FNYEAQ. CDR3 length: 13 amino acids. V shed 5 bases and J shed 3 bases, with 10 bases lying between them. Written as DNA, the CDR3 is TGTGCCAGCAGCCTACAGGGTGACACTGAAGCTTTCTTT. It is translated as CASSLQGDTEAFF.

The chain is built from TRBV6-6 and TRBJ2-5; a weak D match, TRBD2 (6 bases). The CDR3 totals 13 residues. Germline V lookup: CDR1 MNHNY, CDR2 SVGAGI (reference sequence). With 5 bases removed from V and 5 bases from J, the gap between germline ends came to 12 bases. CDR3 loop: CASSHFSGETQYF. In nucleotides, the CDR3 is TGTGCCAGCAGTCACTTTAGCGGCGAGACCCAGTACTTC.

V gene TRBV5-4 combines with J gene TRBJ2-7; D is possibly TRBD1 (5 bases). V was clipped by 4 bases and J by 0 bases, with 14 bases between them. The CDR3 length is 15 residues. Looked up from germline, CDR1 is SGHNT and CDR2 is YYREEE (reference sequence). CDR3 nucleotides: TGTGCCAGCAGCGACGACAGTGACAGCTCCTACGAGCAGTACGTC. Translating gives CASSDDSDSSYEQYV.

This sequence joins TRBV24-1 and TRBJ2-1; TRBD1 matches 8 bases. The V gene's germline CDR1 is KGHDR and CDR2 SFDVKD. The CDR3 has 16 residues. J was trimmed by 4 bases and V by 5 bases; bases with no gene match: 9. Here the CDR3 DNA reads TGTGCCACCAGTGGCCAGGGGACAGGCTCGTACAATGAGCAGTTCTTC. Translating gives CATSGQGTGSYNEQFF.

This chain links TRBV9 with TRBJ1-2, with D possibly matching TRBD1 (6 bases). The CDR3 runs 15 residues. Trimming took 0 bases from V and 1 from J, leaving 10 bases between them. In germline, CDR1 is SGDLS, CDR2 YYNGEE. This CDR3 is CASSVVDRDNYGYTF. The DNA of the CDR3 is TGTGCCAGCAGCGTAGTGGACAGAGATAACTATGGCTACACCTTC.

This sequence joins TRBV5-1 and TRBJ2-3; the match to TRBD2 covers 7 bases. V lost 0 bases and J lost 6; bases outside the gene matches: 7. This CDR3 comprises 15 residues. The germline V gene encodes CDR1 SGHRS and CDR2 YFSETQ. CDR3 amino acids: CASSLGLAEGDTQYF. The CDR3 coding sequence is TGCGCCAGCAGCTTGGGGCTAGCGGAGGGCGATACGCAGTATTTT.

About this clone itself: At the DNA level, this CDR3 is encoded by other sequences in the same sample as well. The chain joins TRBV12-3 or TRBV12-4 to TRBJ1-1; D is unclear. The CDR3 covers 13 residues. V was shortened by 3 bases and J by 5 bases, with 10 bases between the two germline ends. The CDR3 DNA reads as TGTGCCAGCAGTTTTGGCGGGCGGACTGAAGCTTTCTTT. Its translation is CASSFGGRTEAFF.

CDR3: CASSRKVGAHLLVNTGELFF. The CDR3 nucleotides read TGTGCCAGCAGCCGAAAAGTTGGTGCGCATCTTCTGGTTAACACCGGGGAGCTGTTTTTT. This chain connects TRBV6-6 to TRBJ2-2; D gene unclear. The ends were cut back, 6 bases at V and 2 bases at J, with 28 bases in the middle. Germline V CDR1 and CDR2: MNHNY, SVGAGI (reference sequence). The length of the CDR3 is 20 residues.

This rearrangement joins TRBV28 to TRBJ1-1; TRBD1 is a possible D gene (5 bases). The CDR3 consists of 15 residues. Germline CDR1 and CDR2: MDHEN and SYDVKM. V was shortened by 4 bases and J by 1 base, with 13 bases between the two germline ends. CDR3 region: CASSSPGLENTEAFF. As DNA, the CDR3 is TGTGCCAGCAGTTCGCCGGGACTTGAGAACACTGAAGCTTTCTTT.

The rearrangement links TRBV5-6 to TRBJ2-2; D remains ambiguous. The CDR3 sequence is 16 residues long. V lost 2 bases and J 0 bases, leaving 11 bases between the germline ends. Germline assignment: CDR1 SGHDT and CDR2 YYEEEE. The CDR3 reads CASSFDERANTGELFF. CDR3 coding DNA: TGTGCCAGCAGCTTCGACGAGCGCGCGAACACCGGGGAGCTGTTTTTT.

The chain couples TRBV2 to TRBJ1-1; 7 bases line up with TRBD1. The germline CDR1 and CDR2 sequences are SNHLY and FYNNEI. Trimming took 11 bases from V and 2 from J; bases not matched to a gene: 8. The length of the CDR3 is 13 residues. CDR3 DNA: TGTGCCGGAAAGGGACAGCTTAACACTGAAGCTTTCTTT. It specifies CAGKGQLNTEAFF.

The chain recombines TRBV3-1 (or the pseudogene TRBV3-2) with TRBJ2-5; D gene uncertain. V was pared by 4 bases and J by 4 bases, with 7 bases between. Germline V gives CDR1 LGHDT, CDR2 YNNKEL (reference sequence). CDR3 length: 12 residues. The CDR3 DNA reads as TGTGCCAGCAGCCTAACTGGAGAGACCCAGTACTTC. Protein sequence: CASSLTGETQYF.

The chain combines TRBV7-8 with TRBJ1-1; TRBD1 matches 11 bases. V shed 2 bases and J 1 base; nucleotides not matched to a gene: 3. In germline, CDR1 is SGHVS, CDR2 FQNEAQ. This CDR3 comprises 16 residues. The CDR3 loop is CASSLRDRGANTEAFF. CDR3 nucleotide sequence: TGTGCCAGCAGCTTACGGGACAGGGGGGCGAACACTGAAGCTTTCTTT. Variable domain in full (rest from reference TRBV7-8 and TRBJ1-1): GAGVSQSPRYKVAKRGQDVALRCDPISGHVSLFWYQQALGQGPEFLTYFQNEAQLDKSGLPSDRFFAERPEGSVSTLKIQRTQQEDSAVYLCASSLRDRGANTEAFFGQGTRLTVV.